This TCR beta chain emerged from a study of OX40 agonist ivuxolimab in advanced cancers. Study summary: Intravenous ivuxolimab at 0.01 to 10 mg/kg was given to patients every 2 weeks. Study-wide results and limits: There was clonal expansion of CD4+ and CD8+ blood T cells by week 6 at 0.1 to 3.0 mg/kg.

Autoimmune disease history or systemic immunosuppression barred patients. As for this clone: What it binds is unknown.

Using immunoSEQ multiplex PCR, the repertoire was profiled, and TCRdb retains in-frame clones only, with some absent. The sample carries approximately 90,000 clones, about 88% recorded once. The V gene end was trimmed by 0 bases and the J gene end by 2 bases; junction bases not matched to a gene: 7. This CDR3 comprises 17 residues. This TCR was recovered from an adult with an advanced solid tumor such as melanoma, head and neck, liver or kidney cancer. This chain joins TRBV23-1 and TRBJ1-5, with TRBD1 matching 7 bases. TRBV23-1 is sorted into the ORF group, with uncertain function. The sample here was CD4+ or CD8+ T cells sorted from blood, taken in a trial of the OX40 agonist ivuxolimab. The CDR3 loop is CASSQSPPRGGNQPQHF. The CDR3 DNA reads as TGCGCCAGCAGTCAATCACCCCCCAGGGGGGGCAATCAGCCCCAGCATTTT.